This paragraph reports one T cell receptor (beta chain). Its target antigen remains unknown. An end of the junction differs from the germline gene, which may be a read error. CDR1 and CDR2 are read off the germline V gene as MNHEY and SVGAGI. Inclusive of the bounding cysteine and phenylalanine, the CDR3 is 13 residues long. Only CDR3 DNA remains: 39 bases, in frame from the first base. The data were taken from a study of tumor-infiltrating lymphocytes in primary liver carcinoma (dated by TCRdb to the late 2010s). In the study overall: Of the five patients (three men and two women, aged 30 to 69 years), four had hepatocellular carcinoma and one had combined HCC and intrahepatic cholangiocarcinoma. The roughly 24 tumor region samples were profiled with Agilent mRNA microarrays so that TCRbeta repertoire diversity could be related to the local molecular phenotype. Repertoires from technical replicates were highly reproducible, with mean shared-clone rates approximately 0.92 and correlation coefficients above 0.95. A total of roughly 35 specimens from 5 patients went through TCRbeta repertoire sequencing, namely 25 tumor regions, 5 adjacent noncancerous liver tissues and 5 peripheral blood samples. Across five regions of each liver tumor, along with adjacent normal tissue and blood, the study brought together TCRbeta repertoire sequencing, expression microarrays and whole-exome sequencing. Roughly 3.65 to 7.13 million productive TCRbeta reads were obtained per sample, and no significant difference in read depth was found between tissue types. The five patients had tumors of stage T1-T3 N0M0, with maximum diameters ranging from roughly 4.2 to 10 cm. Points the paper makes about the study in general: Only a few patients were included in the study, and the authors note that the findings should be validated in a larger study. Pairs of tumor regions showed greater repertoire overlap (mean roughly 35%) than tumor-adjacent pairs (around 17%) or tumor-blood pairs (about 14%), which is consistent with antigen-driven expansion. A significantly larger repertoire fraction was made up by the top 250 clones in tumors than in blood (p = 0.039). Comparison of CD4+ and CD8+ T cell repertoires was precluded by the use of bulk unsorted samples. Because only the TCR beta chain was sequenced and unpaired alpha chains were not captured, true repertoire diversity is likely underestimated. Only roughly 8-25% of top clones appeared in all five regions of a tumor, which suggests that tumor-infiltrating T cells are spatially heterogeneous.

A constant-region primer and ProtoScript II reverse transcriptase were used to reverse-transcribe TCRbeta-specific cDNA from approximately 550 ng total RNA. Three nested multiplex PCR rounds, following a slightly modified ARM-PCR procedure, were used to build the TCRbeta libraries. Multiplex TRBV1-TRBV30 forward primers and a Cbeta reverse primer were used in the first two PCR rounds, each of which was run for around 10 cycles. Sample barcodes and Illumina adapters were added in a final 25-cycle PCR with Deep VentR polymerase. Amplicons of 200-500 bp were gel-purified with a QIAquick gel extraction kit before sequencing. TCRbeta amplicons were sequenced on an Illumina HiSeq 2500 with 250-bp paired-end reads. In the source study's methods: To recover full CDR3 sequences, reads were quality-trimmed using Trimmomatic v0.33 and paired reads were then merged using FLASH v1.2.11. MiGEC v1.2.1b assigned V, D and J germline segments to the rearranged TCRbeta sequences. Clonotype statistics and Shannon-Wiener diversity indices were calculated with VDJtools v1.0.0. Except for diversity analysis, only the 250 most abundant clonotypes of each sample were used in subsequent analyses to reduce sampling bias. TCRdb's own reprocessing of the public reads used fastp at Q25 and MiXCR and kept productive beta chains. Duplicate CDR3 protein sequences are folded into a single record with the most common DNA and genes. TCRdb, not the authors, supplied the V and J calls. Present in this sample are roughly 70,000 distinct CDR3 sequences, 71% of which were seen just once. Together, the top ten hold around 44% of the sample.

Total RNA and DNA were co-extracted from about 20-30 mg of bulk tissue with the AllPrep DNA/RNA mini kit, without cell sorting. Between late 2015 and 2016, 5 or 6 patients in China with histopathologically diagnosed primary liver carcinoma had their tumors surgically resected. At the time of sampling, the patients were treatment-naive and had chronic HBV infection. Five spatially separated regions were sampled from each tumor: the superior, inferior, left-lateral and right-lateral poles, plus the tumor centre. Histological examination found more than 80% viable tumor cells in every tumor sample. Fresh tumor and adjacent tissue pieces were bisected; one half was stored in RNAlater at -80°C, the other sent for histology.

The rearrangement joined TRBV6-5 to TRBJ1-6; the D gene cannot be resolved reliably. The specimen was liver tumor tissue from sampling region 4. The cell subset or site tag for this specimen amounts to: tumor region T4, right-lateral pole. The clonotype comes from a man aged 35 to 55 with primary liver carcinoma and hepatitis B virus infection. The DNA is TGTGTCAGCGGCCAGCTGGGGAATTCACCCCTCCACTTT. It translates as CVSGQLGNSPLHF.